A selection of T cell receptor beta chains follows, all from one sample in a study of graft-versus-host responses after intestinal transplantation. Assay: immunoSEQ multiplex PCR; the TCRdb copy retains only in-frame clones and omits some. The table records over 70,000 clones, roughly four fifths of them present only once. Antigens for these TCRs are unknown. The material was unstimulated CD8+ T cells sorted from spleen or lymph node cells, obtained before intestinal transplant. These receptors all stem from a human donor who received an intestinal transplant. Both conserved end residues are part of each CDR3. D genes are given only for firm matches. Size is stated for part of the rows, as once, few or many counts, or as a class when the clone is expanded.

j_call clone_size v_call d_call cdr3_aa cdr3_nt
TRBJ2-1 . TRBV15 . CATSTWGRYIYNEQFF TGTGCCACCAGCACCTGGGGCCGATATATTTACAATGAGCAGTTCTTC
TRBJ1-2 . TRBV10-3 . CAIRTDDNYGYTF TGTGCCATCAGAACCGACGATAACTATGGCTACACCTTC
TRBJ2-1 . TRBV2 . CASSERRDAYYNEQFF TGTGCCAGCAGTGAGAGGCGGGACGCCTACTACAATGAGCAGTTCTTC
TRBJ2-1 few TRBV15 TRBD2 CATSREVWGEGLNEQFF TGTGCCACCAGCAGAGAAGTTTGGGGGGAGGGCCTGAATGAGCAGTTCTTC
TRBJ1-1 . TRBV5-6 . CASSLAGSEAFF TGTGCCAGCAGCTTGGCTGGGAGCGAAGCTTTCTTT
TRBJ2-7 few TRBV9 . CASSVAAGLQTYEQYF TGTGCCAGCAGCGTAGCTGCGGGACTCCAGACTTACGAGCAGTACTTC
TRBJ1-2 . TRBV6-5 . CASSYSRGENYGYTF TGTGCCAGCAGTTACTCCCGGGGGGAGAACTATGGCTACACCTTC
TRBJ2-7 . TRBV5-5 TRBD1 CASSLDIPGTGSYEQYF TGTGCCAGCAGCTTGGACATTCCCGGGACAGGCTCCTACGAGCAGTACTTC
TRBJ1-6 once TRBV27 . CASSHRGYNSPLHF TGTGCCAGCAGCCATCGGGGGTATAATTCACCCCTCCACTTT
TRBJ2-5 . TRBV20-1 . CSAPGMETQYF TGCAGTGCTCCAGGTATGGAGACCCAGTACTTC
TRBJ2-3 . TRBV5-4 TRBD2 CASTPAGVTDTQYF TGTGCCAGCACCCCAGCGGGGGTCACAGATACGCAGTATTTT
TRBJ2-1 . TRBV19 . CASSMFQVSLIYNEQFF TGTGCCAGTAGTATGTTCCAGGTCTCCCTTATCTACAATGAGCAGTTCTTC
TRBJ2-7 . TRBV9 . CASSVADSLNAYEQYF TGTGCCAGCAGCGTAGCGGACAGTTTAAATGCCTACGAGCAGTACTTC
TRBJ2-5 . TRBV6-4 TRBD2 CASSGLAGLETQYF TGTGCCAGCAGTGGACTAGCGGGGTTAGAGACCCAGTACTTC
TRBJ1-4 . TRBV15 TRBD1 CATSGGTGEELFF TGTGCCACCAGCGGGGGAACAGGGGAAGAACTGTTTTTT
TRBJ2-1 . TRBV29-1 . CSIGRKRLYNEQFF TGCAGCATCGGTCGGAAGCGGTTATACAATGAGCAGTTCTTC
TRBJ2-3 . TRBV6-1 . CASSDLEGGDTQYF TGTGCCAGCAGTGATCTAGAAGGAGGAGATACGCAGTATTTT
TRBJ1-1 . TRBV10-1 . CASSDFRGYKLFF TGCGCCAGCAGTGATTTCCGGGGGTACAAGCTTTTCTTT
TRBJ1-1 . TRBV11-2 . CASSLELNTEAFF TGTGCCAGCAGCTTAGAACTGAACACTGAAGCTTTCTTT
TRBJ1-6 . TRBV4-1 TRBD1 CASSHPAGGNSPLHF TGCGCCAGCAGCCACCCGGCAGGGGGTAATTCACCCCTCCACTTT
TRBJ2-3 . TRBV6-1 . CASREQGEGGTDTQYF TGTGCCAGCAGGGAACAGGGAGAGGGAGGCACAGATACGCAGTATTTT
TRBJ2-1 . TRBV13 TRBD2 CASSLLAELYNEQFF TGTGCCAGCAGCTTACTAGCGGAGCTTTACAATGAGCAGTTCTTC
TRBJ1-2 . TRBV6-5 . CASSSGTANYGYTF TGTGCCAGCAGTTCCGGGACGGCCAACTATGGCTACACCTTC
TRBJ2-7 . TRBV13 . CASSLSSGTYEQYF TGTGCCAGCAGCTTATCGTCAGGGACCTACGAGCAGTACTTC
TRBJ2-7 . TRBV11-2 . CASSVWTVSYEQYF TGTGCCAGCAGCGTATGGACAGTCTCCTACGAGCAGTACTTC
TRBJ2-7 . TRBV6-1 TRBD2 CASSVAGAEQYF TGTGCCAGCAGTGTAGCGGGAGCCGAGCAGTACTTC
TRBJ2-7 . TRBV19 . CASSIDVVEGPLLYEQYF TGTGCCAGTAGTATAGATGTGGTTGAGGGACCCCTCCTATACGAGCAGTACTTC
TRBJ2-3 . TRBV5-4 . CASSLVTDTQYF TGTGCCAGCAGCTTGGTCACAGATACGCAGTATTTT
TRBJ2-1 . TRBV15 . CATSREVSYYNEQFF TGTGCCACCAGCAGAGAGGTCTCCTACTACAATGAGCAGTTCTTC
TRBJ2-1 . TRBV28 TRBD2 CASSPALAGGYNEQFF TGTGCCAGCAGCCCCGCCCTAGCGGGAGGGTACAATGAGCAGTTCTTC
TRBJ1-4 . TRBV7-8 . CASSLGGNEKLFF TGTGCCAGCAGCTTAGGCGGGAATGAAAAACTGTTTTTT
TRBJ2-1 . TRBV10-1 TRBD2 CASSTSGRAHEQFF TGCGCCAGCTCCACTAGCGGGAGGGCCCATGAGCAGTTCTTC
TRBJ1-6 . TRBV9 . CASSAYAGTSYNSPLHF TGTGCCAGCAGCGCCTATGCCGGGACCTCCTATAATTCACCCCTCCACTTT
TRBJ2-7 . TRBV19 TRBD1 CASSRGPYEQYF TGTGCCAGTAGCAGGGGGCCCTACGAGCAGTACTTC
TRBJ2-5 . TRBV6-5 TRBD1 CASSFRDRGLGETQYF TGTGCCAGCAGTTTCCGGGACAGGGGGCTCGGAGAGACCCAGTACTTC
TRBJ2-1 . TRBV6-1 . CASSELGGTYNEQFF TGTGCCAGCAGTGAACTTGGGGGAACCTACAATGAGCAGTTCTTC
TRBJ2-7 . TRBV25-1 . CATGYSSYEQYF TGTGCCACAGGGTATAGCTCCTACGAGCAGTACTTC
TRBJ1-6 few TRBV11-2 . CASSPRPPHPTNSPLHF TGTGCCAGCAGCCCCCGTCCCCCACATCCCACAAATTCACCCCTCCACTTT
TRBJ2-3 . TRBV1 . CTSSQGYPSSTDTQYF TGCACCAGCAGCCAAGGGTACCCTTCTAGCACAGATACGCAGTATTTT
TRBJ1-2 . TRBV9 . CASSLDSANYGYTF TGTGCCAGCAGCCTGGACAGTGCTAACTATGGCTACACCTTC
TRBJ2-7 once TRBV28 . CASSLRTDYSYEQYF TGTGCCAGCAGTTTACGGACAGATTACTCCTACGAGCAGTACTTC
TRBJ1-2 . TRBV5-1 . CASSSWFNYGYTF TGCGCCAGCAGCTCCTGGTTTAACTATGGCTACACCTTC
TRBJ1-6 . TRBV4-1 TRBD1 CASSHGTGGSPLHF TGCGCCAGCAGCCATGGGACAGGGGGCTCACCCCTCCACTTT
TRBJ2-3 . TRBV9 . CASSVGGTGDTQYF TGTGCCAGCAGCGTCGGGGGTACGGGAGATACGCAGTATTTT
TRBJ2-7 . TRBV5-6 . CASSLLGKEGSYEQYF TGTGCCAGCAGCTTGCTAGGGAAGGAGGGGAGCTACGAGCAGTACTTC
TRBJ2-7 . TRBV2 . CASLVGDGSYEQYF TGTGCCAGCCTTGTGGGGGACGGATCCTACGAGCAGTACTTC
TRBJ2-7 . TRBV4-1 TRBD1 CASSPRTGGPLEQYF TGCGCCAGCAGCCCCCGGACAGGGGGGCCTCTCGAGCAGTACTTC
TRBJ2-5 . TRBV1 . CTSSQRTQETQYF TGCACCAGCAGCCAGCGGACCCAAGAGACCCAGTACTTC
TRBJ2-7 . TRBV13 TRBD2 CASSRTSGNEQYF TGTGCCAGCAGTCGGACTAGCGGGAACGAGCAGTACTTC
TRBJ1-2 . TRBV28 . CASSFGDTYGYTF TGTGCCAGCAGTTTTGGGGATACCTATGGCTACACCTTC
TRBJ1-5 . TRBV28 TRBD1 CASSPRGGGNQPQHF TGTGCCAGCAGCCCCAGGGGGGGAGGCAATCAGCCCCAGCATTTT
TRBJ1-4 . TRBV6-5 . CASSYSSGATNEKLFF TGTGCCAGCAGTTACTCGAGCGGTGCAACTAATGAAAAACTGTTTTTT
TRBJ2-1 . TRBV10-1 TRBD2 CAGNSGSILSYNEQFF TGCGCCGGGAATAGCGGGAGCATTCTCTCCTACAATGAGCAGTTCTTC